The next 15 T cell receptor beta chains were all read from a single sample in a study of blood T cell repertoires in COVID-19. Measured with immunoSEQ multiplex PCR; TCRdb has only the in-frame clones, and not every one. Among some 110,000 clones, roughly 87% were seen once, and the ten largest hold less than 9.5%. The source material was peripheral blood. The source of these receptors is a human donor in a cohort sampled during active COVID-19.

The J gene is TRBJ1-2, the V gene TRBV9; D is ambiguous. Germline V CDR1 and CDR2: SGDLS, YYNGEE. V lost 3 bases, J lost 0 bases, and 9 bases lay in between. The CDR3 length is 14 residues. The CDR3 sequence is CASSGTIANYGYTF. The CDR3 nucleotides are TGTGCCAGCAGCGGTACCATAGCTAACTATGGCTACACCTTC.

This clone has at least ten counts. This chain links TRBV11-3 with TRBJ2-1; TRBD2 is a possible D gene (6 bases). Trimming stripped 8 bases from V and 6 bases from J, with 11 bases between. This CDR3 comprises 12 residues. In germline, CDR1 is SGHNT, CDR2 YENEEA. CDR3: CASEGSGNEQFF. The CDR3 DNA sequence: TGTGCCAGCGAGGGTAGCGGCAATGAGCAGTTCTTC.

This chain uses TRBV5-4 with TRBJ2-3; weak D call: TRBD2 (5 bases). The CDR3 runs 14 residues. V lost 0 bases and J lost 3, with 8 bases in between. Germline CDR1 reads SGHNT; CDR2 reads YYREEE (reference sequence). CDR3 residues: CASSLAGSTDTQYF. DNA for the CDR3: TGTGCCAGCAGCTTGGCGGGGTCGACAGATACGCAGTATTTT.

The chain recombines TRBV7-2 with TRBJ1-1; the D gene is possibly TRBD1 (5 bases). The CDR3 contains 13 residues. Germline CDR1 is SGHTA and CDR2 is FQGNSA. V was clipped by 11 bases and J by 5 bases, with 18 bases between them. The CDR3 nucleotides read TGTGCCGGAGGGGTGGCAGGGAAGACTGAAGCTTTCTTT. The encoded protein is CAGGVAGKTEAFF.

This clone appeared a single time. The chain joins TRBV10-3 to TRBJ2-7; 10 bases agree with TRBD2. The CDR3 extends over 14 amino acids. The V gene's germline CDR1 is ENHRY and CDR2 SYGVKD. V shed 6 bases, J shed 0 bases, and the junction held 2 bases outside the gene matches. DNA of the CDR3: TGTGCCATCAGCCGACTAGCGGGCTCCTACGAGCAGTACTTC. Translation: CAISRLAGSYEQYF.

The gene calls are TRBV7-6 and TRBJ2-5, with TRBD2 matching over 8 bases. This CDR3 has 15 amino acids. Per germline, CDR1 SGHVS and CDR2 FNYEAQ. With V trimmed by 5 bases and J by 2 bases, 7 bases remained unmatched. As DNA, the CDR3 is TGTGCCAGCAGCAAGCGGGAGTCCCCACAAGAGACCCAGTACTTC. Its protein product is CASSKRESPQETQYF.

This rearrangement joins TRBV19 to TRBJ2-4, with 8 bases matching TRBD1. The CDR3 totals 15 residues. Per germline, CDR1 LNHDA and CDR2 SQIVND (reference sequence). The V and J ends lost 10 bases and 5 bases, in that order; junction bases with no gene match: 13. The CDR3 DNA is TGTGCCACCCAACCGCCCGACAGGGGACAAAACATTCAGTACTTC. Protein product: CATQPPDRGQNIQYF.

This clone was counted only a few times. The V gene is TRBV3-1 (or the pseudogene TRBV3-2), the J gene TRBJ1-2; a weak D match, TRBD1 (5 bases). The germline V and J ends were trimmed by 0 bases and 6 bases, with 17 bases remaining between them. The V gene's germline CDR1 is LGHDT and CDR2 YNNKEL (reference sequence). There are 16 residues in the CDR3. CDR3 region: CASSQDVRQRSNGYTF. For the CDR3, the DNA is TGTGCCAGCAGCCAAGATGTGAGACAGAGAAGCAATGGCTACACCTTC.

The chain carries TRBV5-4 and TRBJ2-7, with D perhaps TRBD2 (6 bases). Germline values: CDR1 SGHNT, CDR2 YYREEE (reference sequence). This CDR3 is built from 15 residues. V was clipped by 5 bases and J by 0 bases, with 15 bases between them. CDR3 amino acids: CASSSEGGNSYEQYF. The CDR3 bases are TGTGCCAGCAGTAGTGAGGGCGGGAACTCCTACGAGCAGTACTTC.

The chain is built from TRBV4-1 and TRBJ2-7; perhaps TRBD1 as D (5 bases). The CDR3 loop spans 17 amino acids. The V end was cut by 3 bases, the J end by 2 bases, with 20 bases between. Germline CDR1 reads MGHRA; CDR2 reads YSYEKL. The DNA of the CDR3 is TGCGCCAGCAGCCAGAGGTGGGAAACAGGCTGGGCCTACGAGCAGTACTTC. It codes for CASSQRWETGWAYEQYF.

V is TRBV10-1 and J is TRBJ2-2, with D tentatively TRBD1 (5 bases). V was cut by 7 bases and J by 3 bases, with 12 bases left in between. This CDR3 has 14 residues. Germline values: CDR1 WNHNN, CDR2 SYGVQD (reference sequence). The CDR3: CASTREGDTGELFF. The CDR3 coding sequence is TGCGCCAGCACCAGAGAAGGGGACACCGGGGAGCTGTTTTTT.

CDR3 sequence: CASSPLSWNTEAFF. The CDR3 DNA reads TGTGCCAGCAGTCCCCTCAGTTGGAACACTGAAGCTTTCTTT. V gene TRBV28 combines with J gene TRBJ1-1; no clear D. CDR1 is MDHEN and CDR2 is SYDVKM in the germline V gene. V was shortened by 5 bases and J by 1 base, with 11 bases between the two germline ends. The CDR3 covers 14 residues.

V usage is TRBV28 and J usage is TRBJ2-7, with a possible D match to TRBD1 (6 bases). The CDR3 is 14 amino acids. V was trimmed by 4 bases and J by 9 bases, leaving 19 bases between them. CDR1 and CDR2 (germline): MDHEN, SYDVKM. This CDR3 is CASSSAIQGIRQYF. CDR3 DNA sequence: TGTGCCAGCAGTTCCGCAATACAGGGAATAAGGCAGTACTTC.

The chain carries TRBV19 and TRBJ1-6, with D maybe TRBD1 (6 bases). Trimming pared 3 bases from V and 10 bases from J, leaving 16 bases between. The CDR3 is 15 amino acids. Germline-derived CDR1 and CDR2 are LNHDA and SQIVND (reference sequence). This chain's CDR3 is CASSIAQGVMSPLHF. The CDR3 bases are TGTGCCAGTAGTATTGCACAGGGTGTAATGTCACCCCTCCACTTT.

The chain combines TRBV5-5 with TRBJ1-2, with 8 positions matching TRBD1. V trimming: 4 bases; J trimming: 5 bases; junction bases outside the gene matches: 4. Germline CDR1 is SGHKS and CDR2 is YYEKEE (reference sequence). The CDR3 has 13 residues. CDR3 nucleotides: TGTGCCAGCAGCGTGGACAGGGAGTATGGCTACACCTTC. This gives the protein CASSVDREYGYTF.